The source of this T cell receptor (beta chain) is a study of blood T cell repertoires in COVID-19. Background on the study: The origin of the acute and convalescent COVID-19 samples was the United States, Italy and Spain. T cells, B-cell-depleted T cells, or PBMCs supplied cDNA or gDNA.

In the original processing: Amplified reference gene primers provided the basis for estimating nucleated cell counts. Clones were sequenced by immunoSEQ multiplex PCR, and TCRdb holds only the in-frame ones, with some missing. V and J calls and clone size are given by that table; D and trimming were obtained from the DNA. This sample has around 53,000 clones, with around nine tenths found just once. The V gene lost 0 bases and the J gene lost 9 bases, with 12 bases spanning the gap. Germline V lookup: CDR1 LNHNV, CDR2 YYDKDF (reference sequence). This CDR3 is 14 amino acids long. This sequence originates from an older woman with COVID-19, enrolled during active disease. The chain uses TRBV15 and TRBJ1-5; possibly TRBD1 for D (6 bases). The sample comprised peripheral blood. CDR3 loop: CATSRDQGQLPQHF. CDR3 DNA sequence: TGTGCCACCAGCAGAGATCAGGGACAATTGCCCCAGCATTTT.